The source of this T cell receptor beta chain is a study of T cell repertoires in cytomegalovirus infection. Whole-study results and caveats: Dominant in the ex vivo response were TCR beta clonotypes restricted by HLA-C and specific for CMV.

The table lists this clonotype with many counts. Its antigen is currently unknown. The CDR3 loop spans 17 amino acids. Trimming removed 1 base from V and 5 bases from J, with 18 bases in between. Germline CDR1 SGHNT, CDR2 YENEEA. Each CDR3 protein is one row after TCRdb ran MiXCR on the reads. The table shows around 550,000 distinct CDR3 sequences, with about 26% occurring only once. The sequencing input was PBMCs. This sequence originates from a human donor in good health (CMV status not recorded). Some clones in this sample may be carry-over from other donors' samples. The rearrangement links TRBV11-3 to TRBJ2-1; possible D gene TRBD1, 7 bases. Here the CDR3 reads CASSLVFGRGVNNEQFF. As DNA, the CDR3 is TGTGCCAGCAGCTTAGTATTTGGCAGGGGGGTGAACAATGAGCAGTTCTTC.